What follows is one T cell receptor (beta chain) and its context. No antigen is known for it. Profiled with immunoSEQ multiplex PCR; TCRdb holds only in-frame clones, not every one. The sample contains some 100,000 clones, 80% to 95% of which appear only once. This sample was taken from a study of PD-1 blockade in classical Hodgkin lymphoma. Study-wide results and limits: Exclusion applied to patients who initiated nivolumab less than 1 year following ASCT. Complete responders showed a baseline diversity that resembled the diversity of newly diagnosed patients. According to reports, newly diagnosed patients had lower baseline TCR diversity than healthy donors, and relapsed/refractory patients had lower baseline TCR diversity still. By cycle point C4D1, TCR diversity had risen significantly in CD4+ cells (but not CD8+ cells).

In every patient, relapse followed autologous stem cell transplantation, while exposure to brentuximab vedotin differed. V was pared by 0 bases and J by 9 bases, with 3 bases of the junction left unmatched. Germline lookup yields CDR1 SGHRS and CDR2 YFSETQ. This CDR3 spans 13 amino acids. The chain employs TRBV5-1 and TRBJ2-4, with 7 bases aligning to TRBD1. This TCR came from a human donor with classical Hodgkin lymphoma. The sample was peripheral blood mononuclear cells (PBMCs), taken at baseline. The CDR3 bases are TGCGCCAGCAGCTTGGGACAGGGCGGCATTCAGTACTTC. This sequence encodes CASSLGQGGIQYF.